Following are 24 T cell receptor beta chains from one sample sequenced in a study of blood T cell repertoires in COVID-19. TCRdb keeps only in-frame clones here, not all; method: immunoSEQ multiplex PCR. The profile covers 200,000 to 250,000 clones, with around 89% appearing a single time and 2% to 3% taken by the ten largest. The specimen sequenced was peripheral blood. Source of these receptors: a man between 25 and 39 years old with COVID-19, enrolled during active disease.

The chain has TRBV7-7 and TRBJ2-7, with TRBD2 as a possible D gene (5 bases). This CDR3 contains 15 residues. Germline V gene data show CDR1 as SSHAT and CDR2 as FNYEAQ (reference sequence). The V and J ends lost 5 bases and 6 bases respectively, with 20 bases between them. The CDR3 DNA reads TGTGCCAGCAGCCCTGGACGTCTTCGCGGAGGCGAGCAGTACTTC. Protein product: CASSPGRLRGGEQYF.

This chain connects TRBV7-9 to TRBJ2-1, with a weak D call TRBD2 (5 bases). Germline CDR1 and CDR2: SEHNR and FQNEAQ (reference sequence). The CDR3 is 14 amino acids. The V end lost 0 bases, the J end lost 6 bases, and 9 bases lay between the germline ends. The CDR3, as DNA: TGTGCCAGCAGCTTAGCGACTACTCTCAATGAGCAGTTCTTC. This sequence encodes CASSLATTLNEQFF.

The V gene is TRBV28, the J gene TRBJ1-4; no clear D. The V gene lost 2 bases and the J gene lost 4 bases, with 11 bases spanning the gap. The CDR3 runs to 15 residues. The germline CDR1 and CDR2 sequences are MDHEN and SYDVKM. CDR3 nucleotides: TGTGCCAGCAGTTTAGACGGGAGCAATAATGAAAAACTGTTTTTT. Protein: CASSLDGSNNEKLFF.

V usage is TRBV7-8 and J usage is TRBJ1-1; D is undetermined. Germline V gives CDR1 SGHVS, CDR2 FQNEAQ. CDR3 length: 12 residues. Trimming took 5 bases from V and 5 from J, leaving 9 bases between them. The CDR3 reads CASSRAGTEAFF. As DNA, the CDR3 is TGTGCCAGCAGCCGGGCGGGAACTGAAGCTTTCTTT. The full variable domain, in which reference TRBV7-8 and TRBJ1-1 provide the parts outside the CDR3, is GAGVSQSPRYKVAKRGQDVALRCDPISGHVSLFWYQQALGQGPEFLTYFQNEAQLDKSGLPSDRFFAERPEGSVSTLKIQRTQQEDSAVYLCASSRAGTEAFFGQGTRLTVV.

In this sample, this clone turned up a few times. The DNA for the CDR3 is TGTGCCAGCAGCGAGCGGGACGGATGGGGGTCACCCCTCCACTTT. It translates to CASSERDGWGSPLHF. The V call is TRBV9, the J call TRBJ1-6; weak D call: TRBD1 (5 bases). CDR1 SGDLS and CDR2 YYNGEE come from the germline V gene. The CDR3 has 15 amino acids. The germline V and J ends were trimmed by 3 bases and 10 bases, with 17 bases remaining between them. The variable domain in full, with the rest retrieved from reference TRBV9 and TRBJ1-6, is DSGVTQTPKHLITATGQRVTLRCSPRSGDLSVYWYQQSLDQGLQFLIQYYNGEERAKGNILERFSAQQFPDLHSELNLSSLELGDSALYFCASSERDGWGSPLHFGNGTRLTVT.

V usage is TRBV27 and J usage is TRBJ1-5; D perhaps matches TRBD1 (5 bases). The CDR3 length is 14 residues. V lost 4 bases and J lost 3, with 10 bases in between. CDR1 and CDR2 from the germline V gene are MNHEY and SMNVEV (reference sequence). In DNA, the CDR3 is TGTGCCAGCAGTTCCAGGGTTCACAATCAGCCCCAGCATTTT. Its protein product is CASSSRVHNQPQHF.

The chain is built from TRBV6-5 and TRBJ1-1, with a tentative D call TRBD1 (6 bases). Trimming shortened V by 6 bases and J by 0 bases, and 8 bases separated the two germline ends. The CDR3 totals 13 residues. Germline V gene data show CDR1 as MNHEY and CDR2 as SVGAGI. CDR3 sequence: CASRWDMNTEAFF. The CDR3 bases are TGTGCCAGCAGATGGGACATGAACACTGAAGCTTTCTTT.

The chain couples TRBV28 to TRBJ1-2; possible D gene TRBD1, 5 bases. The ends were cut back, 2 bases at V and 4 bases at J, with 23 bases in the middle. Per the germline V gene, CDR1 is MDHEN and CDR2 is SYDVKM. This CDR3 contains 18 residues. The CDR3 region has the DNA TGTGCCAGCAGTTTAACGGCAGGGTTCGGCTCTCAGCTCTATGGCTACACCTTC. Its translation is CASSLTAGFGSQLYGYTF.

The chain combines TRBV30 with TRBJ1-1; D is uncertain. CDR3 length equals 12 residues. Germline assignment: CDR1 GTSNPN and CDR2 SVGIG (reference sequence). The V gene lost 3 bases and the J gene lost 3 bases, with 8 bases spanning the gap. CDR3: CAWSRLDTEAFF. The CDR3 DNA sequence: TGTGCCTGGAGCAGACTGGACACTGAAGCTTTCTTT.

The rearrangement joins TRBV5-1 to TRBJ2-1; D is perhaps TRBD1 (6 bases). Trimming took 4 bases from V and 7 from J, leaving 9 bases between them. The CDR3 consists of 12 residues. The germline gives CDR1 SGHRS, CDR2 YFSETQ. For the CDR3, the DNA is TGCGCCAGCAGCCGTCAGGGGAATGAGCAGTTCTTC. This codes for CASSRQGNEQFF.

CDR3 DNA sequence: TGTGCCAGTAGTTTACCGACAGGGACCCATTCACCCCTCCACTTT. Translated: CASSLPTGTHSPLHF. The gene calls are TRBV19 and TRBJ1-6; TRBD1 matches at 7 bases. Germline CDR1 and CDR2: LNHDA and SQIVND (reference sequence). V dropped 5 bases and J dropped 8; count of bases not matched to a gene: 9. The CDR3 runs 15 residues.

The rearrangement joins TRBV28 to TRBJ1-2; tentative D call: TRBD1 (6 bases). This CDR3 contains 15 residues. Trimming pared 2 bases from V and 0 bases from J, leaving 10 bases between. Germline-derived CDR1 and CDR2 are MDHEN and SYDVKM. As DNA, the CDR3 is TGTGCCAGCAGTTTACCGGGGGGGCCTAACTATGGCTACACCTTC. Protein: CASSLPGGPNYGYTF.

The rearrangement uses TRBV5-4 and TRBJ2-7, with TRBD2 as a possible D gene (5 bases). The germline V and J ends were trimmed by 0 bases and 4 bases, with 14 bases remaining between them. The CDR3 is 15 residues long. CDR1 is SGHNT and CDR2 is YYREEE in the germline V gene (reference sequence). DNA of the CDR3: TGTGCCAGCAGCTTGGGGGCTAGCAAGGCGTACGAGCAGTACTTC. Encoded protein: CASSLGASKAYEQYF.

V and J are TRBV2 and TRBJ1-1, with a tentative D call TRBD1 (5 bases). Trimming cost V 6 bases and J 1 base, with 9 bases left between them. The germline V gene has CDR1 SNHLY and CDR2 FYNNEI. The CDR3 spans 13 residues. The CDR3 sequence: CASSRGGNTEAFF. CDR3 coding DNA: TGTGCCAGCAGCCGGGGGGGGAACACTGAAGCTTTCTTT.

The chain combines TRBV28 with TRBJ2-3, with D unresolved. V dropped 3 bases and J dropped 2 bases, with 9 bases sitting between them. This CDR3 has 14 residues. Germline lookup yields CDR1 MDHEN and CDR2 SYDVKM. In DNA form, the CDR3 reads TGTGCCAGCAGTTTGGTCGGAGACACAGATACGCAGTATTTT. It codes for CASSLVGDTDTQYF.

The chain joins TRBV19 to TRBJ1-5; weak D call: TRBD1 (5 bases). Germline CDR1 is LNHDA and CDR2 is SQIVND (reference sequence). V was trimmed by 1 base and J by 9 bases, leaving 10 bases between them. CDR3 length: 13 residues. As DNA, the CDR3 is TGTGCCAGTAGTATAGGCGCCCAGGGGCCCCAGCATTTT. Protein: CASSIGAQGPQHF.

The chain employs TRBV4-1 and TRBJ1-2; TRBD1 agrees at 8 bases. Germline-derived CDR1 and CDR2 are MGHRA and YSYEKL. CDR3 length: 13 amino acids. V shed 4 bases and J 12 bases; nucleotides not matched to a gene: 10. CDR3 sequence (DNA): TGCGCCAGCAGCCTCCCGCAGGGGGCTATAAACACCTTC. This codes for CASSLPQGAINTF.

The chain is built from TRBV9 and TRBJ1-4; the D is unclear. The length of the CDR3 is 15 residues. Germline values: CDR1 SGDLS, CDR2 YYNGEE. The ends were cut back, 3 bases at V and 3 bases at J, with 12 bases in the middle. The DNA of the CDR3 is TGTGCCAGCAGCGGCGGGCTTGGGGCTAATGAAAAACTGTTTTTT. Translated: CASSGGLGANEKLFF.

The chain carries TRBV5-8 and TRBJ2-7, with TRBD1 identical over 9 bases. Germline V gives CDR1 SGHTS, CDR2 YDEGEE. J lost 1 base, V lost 1 base, and 9 bases had no gene match. The CDR3 spans 17 residues. The CDR3 loop is CASSLRVGTGISYEQYF. For the CDR3, the DNA is TGTGCCAGCAGCTTGAGAGTAGGGACAGGGATATCCTACGAGCAGTACTTC.

This chain uses TRBV3-1 (or the pseudogene TRBV3-2) with TRBJ2-7; 10 bases align to TRBD1. The junction had 6 bases not matched to a gene; V was cut back by 0 bases and J by 1 base. The germline V gene has CDR1 LGHDT and CDR2 YNNKEL (reference sequence). The CDR3 covers 17 residues. The CDR3 sequence: CASSQEGQGTVSYEQYF. CDR3 bases: TGTGCCAGCAGCCAAGAGGGACAGGGGACTGTTTCCTACGAGCAGTACTTC.

This chain joins TRBV7-3 and TRBJ1-2; 9 bases fit TRBD1. This CDR3 contains 13 residues. V trimming: 5 bases; J trimming: 5 bases; junction bases outside the gene matches: 3. Germline V lookup: CDR1 SGHTA, CDR2 FQGTGA. CDR3 amino acids: CASSHGTGYGYTF. The CDR3 DNA follows: TGTGCCAGCAGCCACGGGACAGGGTATGGCTACACCTTC.

This chain joins TRBV6-5 and TRBJ2-7; 8 bases align to TRBD2. The germline V gene encodes CDR1 MNHEY and CDR2 SVGAGI. This CDR3 has 14 amino acids. The junction had 6 bases not matched to a gene; V was cut back by 7 bases and J by 1 base. CDR3 loop: CASIPQRGSYEQYF. For the CDR3, the DNA is TGTGCCAGCATTCCCCAGCGGGGGTCCTACGAGCAGTACTTC.

This rearrangement joins TRBV4-2 to TRBJ2-7, with D possibly matching TRBD1 (6 bases). In germline, CDR1 is LGHNA, CDR2 YNFKEQ. The CDR3 sequence is 14 residues long. Trimming took 1 base from V and 5 from J, leaving 12 bases between them. For the CDR3, the DNA is TGTGCCAGCAGCCAAGTACAGGGTGGTAACGAGCAGTACTTC. Its protein product is CASSQVQGGNEQYF.

The chain has TRBV7-2 and TRBJ2-1; unclear D gene. The CDR3 spans 13 residues. The ends were cut back, 3 bases at V and 2 bases at J, with 5 bases in the middle. Germline V gene lookup returns CDR1 SGHTA and CDR2 FQGNSA. CDR3 sequence: CASSFTAYNEQFF. CDR3 bases: TGTGCCAGCAGCTTCACGGCCTACAATGAGCAGTTCTTC.